This T cell receptor (beta chain) was found in a study of sequential checkpoint blockade in melanoma. Turning to the study itself: Randomization was 1:1 between first-line nivolumab→ipilimumab and ipilimumab→nivolumab. Both treatment sequences were followed by maintenance nivolumab.

This clone was recorded only once. Trimming removed 5 bases from V and 10 bases from J, with 13 bases in between. Germline loops: CDR1 SGHAT, CDR2 FQNNGV. The length of the CDR3 is 12 residues. Described treatment: randomized to nivolumab then ipilimumab (arm A) or the reverse (arm B). No patient had prior DNA-damaging chemotherapy. Sequenced by immunoSEQ multiplex PCR; TCRdb stores in-frame clones only, minus some. The data hold tens of thousands of clones, with roughly 89% observed a single time. The material was CD8+ T cells sorted from blood (inferred from file names), obtained from a patient given nivolumab and ipilimumab in sequence. The source is a human donor with melanoma. This chain connects TRBV11-2 to TRBJ2-3, with a weak D call TRBD1 (5 bases). CDR3 sequence: CASSTDKSAQYF. The CDR3 nucleotides read TGTGCCAGCAGCACGGACAAGTCGGCGCAGTATTTT.